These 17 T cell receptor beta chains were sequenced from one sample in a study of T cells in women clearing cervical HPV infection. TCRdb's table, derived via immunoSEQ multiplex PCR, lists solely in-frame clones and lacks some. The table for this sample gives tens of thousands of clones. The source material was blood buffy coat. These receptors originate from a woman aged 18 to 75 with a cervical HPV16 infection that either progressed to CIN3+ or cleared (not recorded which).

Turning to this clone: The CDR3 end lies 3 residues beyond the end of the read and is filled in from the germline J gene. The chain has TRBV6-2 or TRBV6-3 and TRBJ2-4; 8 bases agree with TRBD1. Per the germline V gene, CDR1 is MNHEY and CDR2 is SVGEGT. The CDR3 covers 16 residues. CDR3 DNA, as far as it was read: TGTGCCAGCAAACGGGGATATATGACAGGGGAATATGGT. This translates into CASKRGYMTGEYG. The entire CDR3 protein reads CASKRGYMTGEYGQYF.

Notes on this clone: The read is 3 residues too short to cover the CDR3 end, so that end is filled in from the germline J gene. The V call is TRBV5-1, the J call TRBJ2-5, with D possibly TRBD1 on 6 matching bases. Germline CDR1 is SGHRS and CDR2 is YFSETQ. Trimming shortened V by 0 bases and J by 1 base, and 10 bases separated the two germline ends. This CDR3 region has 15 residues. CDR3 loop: CASSLEGQRQETQYF. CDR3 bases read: TGCGCCAGCAGCTTGGAAGGACAGCGCCAAGAGACC.

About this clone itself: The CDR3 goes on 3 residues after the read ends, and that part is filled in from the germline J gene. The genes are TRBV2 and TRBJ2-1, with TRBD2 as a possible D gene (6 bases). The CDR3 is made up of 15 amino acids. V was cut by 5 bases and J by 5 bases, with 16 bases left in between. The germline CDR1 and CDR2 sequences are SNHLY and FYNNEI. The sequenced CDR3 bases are TGTGCCAGCAGTTGGCGGACGGGACTTAACAATGAG. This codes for CASSWRTGLNNE. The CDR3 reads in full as CASSWRTGLNNEQFF.

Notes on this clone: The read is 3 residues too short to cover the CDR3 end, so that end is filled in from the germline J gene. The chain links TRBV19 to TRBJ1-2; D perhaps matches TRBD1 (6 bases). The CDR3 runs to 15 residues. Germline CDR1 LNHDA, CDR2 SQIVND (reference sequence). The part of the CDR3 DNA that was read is TGTGCCAGTAGTATTCTCCAGGGGCTAGGTGACGGC. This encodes CASSILQGLGDG. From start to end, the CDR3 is CASSILQGLGDGYTF. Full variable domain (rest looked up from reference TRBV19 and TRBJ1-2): DGGITQSPKYLFRKEGQNVTLSCEQNLNHDAMYWYRQDPGQGLRLIYYSQIVNDFQKGDIAEGYSVSREKKESFPLTVTSAQKNPTAFYLCASSILQGLGDGYTFGSGTRLTVV.

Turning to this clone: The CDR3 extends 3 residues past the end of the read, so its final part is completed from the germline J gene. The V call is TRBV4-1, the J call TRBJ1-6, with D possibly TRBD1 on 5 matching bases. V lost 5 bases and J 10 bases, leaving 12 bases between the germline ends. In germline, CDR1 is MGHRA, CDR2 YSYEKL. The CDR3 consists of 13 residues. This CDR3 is CASSTGSRSPLHF. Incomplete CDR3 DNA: TGCGCCAGCAGCACAGGCTCTAGGTCACCC.

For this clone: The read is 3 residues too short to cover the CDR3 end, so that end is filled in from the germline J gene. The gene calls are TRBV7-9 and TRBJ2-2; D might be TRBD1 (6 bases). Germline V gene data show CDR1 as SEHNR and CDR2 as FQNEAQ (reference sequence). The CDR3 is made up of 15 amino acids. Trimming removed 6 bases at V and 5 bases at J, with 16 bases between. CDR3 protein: CASSTDRQGTGELFF. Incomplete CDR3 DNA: TGTGCCAGCAGTACTGACAGGCAGGGGACCGGGGAG.

This CDR3 is CASSDTGFPHGYTF. The CDR3 bases that were read are TGTGCCAGCAGTGATACAGGGTTCCCTCATGGC. The chain is built from TRBV6-1 and TRBJ1-2; TRBD1 might be the D (6 bases). Read sequence stops 3 residues before the CDR3 end, and the germline J gene provides the missing end. This CDR3 is built from 14 residues. Germline lookup yields CDR1 MNHNS and CDR2 SASEGT. With 3 bases removed from V and 6 bases from J, the gap between germline ends came to 14 bases.

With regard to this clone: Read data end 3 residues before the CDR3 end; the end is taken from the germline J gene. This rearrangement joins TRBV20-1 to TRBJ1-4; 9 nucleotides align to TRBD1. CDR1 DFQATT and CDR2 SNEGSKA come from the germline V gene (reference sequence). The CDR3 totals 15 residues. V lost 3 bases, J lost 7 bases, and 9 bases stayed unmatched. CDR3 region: CSARPPGQGPEKLFF. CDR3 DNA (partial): TGCAGTGCTAGGCCTCCGGGACAGGGCCCTGAAAAA.

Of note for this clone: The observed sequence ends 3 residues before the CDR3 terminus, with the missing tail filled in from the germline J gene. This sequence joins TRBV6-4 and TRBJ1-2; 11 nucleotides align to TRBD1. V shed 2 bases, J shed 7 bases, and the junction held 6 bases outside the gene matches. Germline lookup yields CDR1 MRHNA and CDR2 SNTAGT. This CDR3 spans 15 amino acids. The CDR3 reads CASSDGTGGTGGYTF. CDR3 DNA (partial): TGTGCCAGCAGTGACGGGACAGGGGGTACGGGTGGC.

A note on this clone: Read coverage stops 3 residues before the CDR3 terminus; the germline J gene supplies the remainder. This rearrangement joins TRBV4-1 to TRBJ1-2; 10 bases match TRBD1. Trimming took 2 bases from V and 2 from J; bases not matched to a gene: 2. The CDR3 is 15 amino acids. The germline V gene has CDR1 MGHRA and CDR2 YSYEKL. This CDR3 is CASSQRTGGNYGYTF. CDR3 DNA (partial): TGCGCCAGCAGCCAACGGACAGGGGGGAACTATGGC.

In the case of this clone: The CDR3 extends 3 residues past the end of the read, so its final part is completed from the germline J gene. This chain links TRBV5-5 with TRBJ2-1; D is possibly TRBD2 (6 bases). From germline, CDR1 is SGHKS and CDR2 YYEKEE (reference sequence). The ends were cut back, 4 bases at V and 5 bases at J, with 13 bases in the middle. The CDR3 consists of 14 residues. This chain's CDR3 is CASSPLLANNEQFF. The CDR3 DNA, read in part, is TGTGCCAGCAGCCCCCTACTAGCTAACAATGAG.

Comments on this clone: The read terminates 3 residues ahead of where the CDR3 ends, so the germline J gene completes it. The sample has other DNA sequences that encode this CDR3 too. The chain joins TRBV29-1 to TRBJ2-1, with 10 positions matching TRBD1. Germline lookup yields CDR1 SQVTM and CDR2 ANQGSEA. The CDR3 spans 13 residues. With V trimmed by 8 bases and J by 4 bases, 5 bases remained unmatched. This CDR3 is CSSLGQGYNEQFF. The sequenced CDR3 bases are TGCAGCTCCCTGGGACAGGGGTACAATGAG.

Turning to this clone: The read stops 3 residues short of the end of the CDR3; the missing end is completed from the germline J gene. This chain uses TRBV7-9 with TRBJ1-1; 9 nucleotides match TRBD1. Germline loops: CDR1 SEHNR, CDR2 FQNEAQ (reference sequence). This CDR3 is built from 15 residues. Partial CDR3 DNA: TGTGCCAGCAGCTTCGCTGCAACAGGGGGCAGCGGT. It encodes CASSFAATGGSG. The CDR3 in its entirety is CASSFAATGGSGAFF.

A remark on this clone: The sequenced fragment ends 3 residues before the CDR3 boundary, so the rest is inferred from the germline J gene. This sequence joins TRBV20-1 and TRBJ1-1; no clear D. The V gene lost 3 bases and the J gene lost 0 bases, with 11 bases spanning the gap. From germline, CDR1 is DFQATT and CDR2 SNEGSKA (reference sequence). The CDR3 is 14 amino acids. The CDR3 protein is CSASLGTMNTEAFF. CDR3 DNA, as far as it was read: TGCAGTGCTAGTCTAGGAACCATGAACACTGAA.

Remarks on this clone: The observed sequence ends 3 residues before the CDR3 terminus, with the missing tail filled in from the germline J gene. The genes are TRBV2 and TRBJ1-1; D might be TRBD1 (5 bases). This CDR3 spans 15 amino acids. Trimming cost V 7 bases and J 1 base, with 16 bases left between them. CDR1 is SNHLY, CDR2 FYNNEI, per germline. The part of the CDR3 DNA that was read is TGTGCCAGCAACCTAGGGGCTGGACAGAACACTGAA. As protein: CASNLGAGQNTE. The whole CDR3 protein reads CASNLGAGQNTEAFF.

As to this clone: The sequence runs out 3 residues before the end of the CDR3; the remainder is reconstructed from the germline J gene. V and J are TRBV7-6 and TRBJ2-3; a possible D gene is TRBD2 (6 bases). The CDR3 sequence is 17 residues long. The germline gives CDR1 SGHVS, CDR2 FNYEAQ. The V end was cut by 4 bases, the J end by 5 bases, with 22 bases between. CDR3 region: CASSSNRGAKAGDTQYF. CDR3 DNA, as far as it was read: TGTGCCAGCAGCTCTAATAGAGGAGCGAAAGCGGGAGATACG.

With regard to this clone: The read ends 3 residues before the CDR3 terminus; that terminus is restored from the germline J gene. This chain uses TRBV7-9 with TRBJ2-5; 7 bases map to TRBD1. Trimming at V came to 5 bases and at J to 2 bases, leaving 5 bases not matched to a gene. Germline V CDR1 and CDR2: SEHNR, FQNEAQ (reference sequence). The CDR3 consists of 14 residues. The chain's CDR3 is CASSMTQGQETQYF. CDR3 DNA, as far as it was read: TGTGCCAGCAGCATGACACAGGGGCAAGAGACC.